A selection of T cell receptor beta chains follows, all from one sample in a study of cytomegalovirus exposure and HLA in healthy donors. Sequencing was performed with immunoSEQ multiplex PCR; in TCRdb, only in-frame clones are kept and a portion is missing. Here the sample table reports around 76,000 clones. The material sequenced was PBMCs. These receptor sequences come from a boy aged 5 to 17 in good health and CMV-seronegative. Each CDR3 is given without its conserved first and last residue.

v_gene: TRBV2
j_gene: TRBJ1-5
CDR3aa: ASSEIRGQGLSNQPQH

v_gene: TRBV19
j_gene: TRBJ2-2
CDR3aa: ASSILASGRGTGELF

v_gene: TRBV7-9
j_gene: TRBJ1-4
CDR3aa: ASSLGDRESEKLF

v_gene: TRBV5-1
j_gene: TRBJ2-1
CDR3aa: ASSLGQREADNEQF

v_gene: TRBV5-1
j_gene: TRBJ2-3
CDR3aa: ASSFLTDTQY

v_gene: TRBV4-1
j_gene: TRBJ1-5
CDR3aa: ASSQARGDSNQPQH

v_gene: TRBV9
j_gene: TRBJ2-3
CDR3aa: ASSAGTDYTDTQY

v_gene: TRBV11-3
j_gene: TRBJ2-1
CDR3aa: ASSYHTGAEQF

v_gene: TRBV18
j_gene: TRBJ1-3
CDR3aa: ASSPGTLTGNTIY

v_gene: TRBV18
j_gene: TRBJ2-7
CDR3aa: ASSPAAGNEQY

v_gene: TRBV9
j_gene: TRBJ2-7
CDR3aa: ASSVGLAFYEQY

v_gene: TRBV12-5
j_gene: TRBJ1-2
CDR3aa: ASGPGQGALGGYT

v_gene: TRBV19
j_gene: TRBJ1-5
CDR3aa: ASSIDPSRGNQPQH

v_gene: TRBV2
j_gene: TRBJ1-2
CDR3aa: ASSEEGGESYGYT